One and the same sample provided the 9 T cell receptor beta chains below, sequenced in a study of blood T cell repertoires in COVID-19. TCRdb's table, derived via immunoSEQ multiplex PCR, lists solely in-frame clones and lacks some. This sample yields some 49,000 clones, of which approximately 92% are seen a single time; about 6.3% belongs to the top ten. Sequencing was done on a sample of peripheral blood. These receptors were taken from a man between 50 and 59 years old with active COVID-19.

This clone occurred a few times. The chain couples TRBV5-6 to TRBJ2-7; 9 bases fit TRBD2. The CDR3 has 16 residues. The ends lost 2 bases at V and 6 bases at J; junction bases unmatched: 12. Germline V gene sequence: CDR1 SGHDT, CDR2 YYEEEE. CDR3 protein: CASSFLGYSGGGEQYF. CDR3 DNA: TGTGCCAGCAGCTTCCTCGGGTATAGCGGGGGAGGCGAGCAGTACTTC.

The chain uses TRBV5-5 and TRBJ1-2; 7 nucleotides align to TRBD1. V shed 0 bases and J 3 bases; nucleotides not matched to a gene: 8. Germline CDR1 reads SGHKS; CDR2 reads YYEKEE (reference sequence). CDR3 length: 16 amino acids. This CDR3 is CASSLGSGTVDYGYTF. DNA of the CDR3: TGTGCCAGCAGCTTGGGATCCGGGACAGTGGACTATGGCTACACCTTC.

The chain has TRBV30 and TRBJ2-6; D ambiguous. Per germline, CDR1 GTSNPN and CDR2 SVGIG (reference sequence). Trimming shortened V by 4 bases and J by 0 bases, and 13 bases separated the two germline ends. The CDR3 extends over 16 amino acids. CDR3 bases: TGTGCCTGGAAGCCCCCGGGTCTCTCTGGGGCCAACGTCCTGACTTTC. Translating it yields CAWKPPGLSGANVLTF.

This chain joins TRBV10-2 and TRBJ1-3, with 7 bases matching TRBD1. Germline V gives CDR1 WSHSY, CDR2 SAAADI. The CDR3 covers 13 residues. V was pared by 9 bases and J by 4 bases, with 6 bases of the junction left unmatched. CDR3 protein: CARTQGTGNTIYF. As DNA, the CDR3 is TGCGCCAGAACACAGGGGACGGGAAACACCATATATTTT.

This clone was found once. CDR3 in DNA: TGTGCCAGCTCACCCCCGGGGGGTGGTTCACCCCTCCACTTT. Its translation is CASSPPGGGSPLHF. The chain uses TRBV18 and TRBJ1-6; TRBD1 might be the D (5 bases). The CDR3 has 14 amino acids. Germline assignment: CDR1 KGHSH and CDR2 LQKENI. Trimming took off 3 bases at V and 9 bases at J, with 12 bases between the two ends.

A single count supports this clone. The chain carries TRBV10-3 and TRBJ2-5, with TRBD2 matching over 16 bases. With V trimmed by 10 bases and J by 2 bases, 7 bases remained unmatched. This CDR3 has 16 residues. The germline V gene encodes CDR1 ENHRY and CDR2 SYGVKD. Written as DNA, the CDR3 is TGTGCCACAGCGGGACTAGCGGGAGGGGGGCAAGAGACCCAGTACTTC. Translation gives CATAGLAGGGQETQYF.

The J gene is TRBJ2-2, the V gene TRBV6-5; D perhaps matches TRBD2 (6 bases). V lost 10 bases and J 1 base, leaving 13 bases between the germline ends. CDR3 length equals 14 residues. The germline V gene encodes CDR1 MNHEY and CDR2 SVGAGI. The CDR3 nucleotides read TGTGCCACGGCCCGGGAGCTGAACACCGGGGAGCTGTTTTTT. Translated, it gives CATARELNTGELFF.

The V and J genes are TRBV24-1 and TRBJ2-3; TRBD2 matches at 16 bases. The CDR3 extends over 19 amino acids. Trimming removed 4 bases from V and 3 bases from J; junction bases left unmatched: 9. Looked up from germline, CDR1 is KGHDR and CDR2 is SFDVKD. CDR3 bases: TGTGCCACCAGTGACTCGGGACTAGCGGGAGGGCCGGGGACAGATACGCAGTATTTT. This sequence encodes CATSDSGLAGGPGTDTQYF.

This clone occurred once. J is TRBJ1-1 and V is TRBV10-3, with 8 bases matching TRBD1. V was clipped by 3 bases and J by 0 bases; unmatched bases: 6. Germline-derived CDR1 and CDR2 are ENHRY and SYGVKD. This CDR3 has 16 residues. CDR3: CAISEGQGGLNTEAFF. The CDR3 bases are TGTGCCATCAGTGAAGGACAGGGAGGGCTGAACACTGAAGCTTTCTTT.